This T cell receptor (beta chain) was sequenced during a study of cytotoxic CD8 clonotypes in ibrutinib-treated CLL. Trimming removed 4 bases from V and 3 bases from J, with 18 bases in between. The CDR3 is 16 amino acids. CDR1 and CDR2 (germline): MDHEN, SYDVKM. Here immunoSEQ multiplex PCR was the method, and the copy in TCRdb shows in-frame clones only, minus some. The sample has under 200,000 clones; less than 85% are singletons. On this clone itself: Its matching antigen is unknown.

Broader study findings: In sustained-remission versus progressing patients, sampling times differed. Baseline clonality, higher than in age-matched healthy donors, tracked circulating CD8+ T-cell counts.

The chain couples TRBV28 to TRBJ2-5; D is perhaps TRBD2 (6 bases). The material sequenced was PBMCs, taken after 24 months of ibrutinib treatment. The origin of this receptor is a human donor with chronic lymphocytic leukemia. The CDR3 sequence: CASSSASALREETQYF. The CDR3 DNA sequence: TGTGCCAGCAGTTCGGCTAGCGCCCTTAGGGAAGAGACCCAGTACTTC.